These 10 T cell receptor beta chains originate from one sample sequenced in a study of Graves' ophthalmopathy and Graves' hyperthyroidism. Amplifying from RNA transcripts, the study obtained TCR beta CDR3 regions. HTBI-primed first-round RT-PCR preceded second-round multiplex PCR. TCRdb re-derived calls from the multiplex PCR reads in MiXCR, one entry per CDR3 protein. The table includes 200,000 to 250,000 distinct CDR3 sequences, approximately 21% detected once. The specimen sequenced was peripheral blood. The receptors were sampled from a woman between 45 and 60 years old with Graves' ophthalmopathy.

The sample holds many counts of this clonotype. This chain joins TRBV2 and TRBJ2-7; D is uncertain. Germline assignment: CDR1 SNHLY and CDR2 FYNNEI. The CDR3 is 17 residues long. The V gene lost 6 bases and the J gene lost 1 base, with 22 bases spanning the gap. The DNA of the CDR3 is TGTGCCAGCAGCCCAGTCAGAGCCGGTCACGGGTCCTACGAGCAGTACTTC. Its translation is CASSPVRAGHGSYEQYF.

This clonotype was seen at least ten times. The chain joins TRBV9 to TRBJ2-5; 12 nucleotides line up with TRBD2. This CDR3 has 16 residues. The V segment lost 2 bases and the J segment 6 bases; nucleotides outside the gene matches: 8. Germline-derived CDR1 and CDR2 are SGDLS and YYNGEE. The CDR3 loop is CASSVRLAGETKTQYF. The CDR3 DNA sequence: TGTGCCAGCAGCGTGAGACTAGCGGGGGAAACTAAGACCCAGTACTTC.

With respect to this clonotype: One end of the junction is discordant with germline, which a read error may explain. The J gene is TRBJ2-5, the V gene TRBV6-1, with 10 bases that match TRBD1. CDR3 length equals 13 residues. Germline CDR1 is MNHNS and CDR2 is SASEGT. CDR3 sequence (DNA): TGTGCCATCAGTGGGGGACAGGGGGAGACCCAGTACTTC. The encoded protein is CAISGGQGETQYF.

As regards this clonotype: A read error may be the cause here, since a much bigger clone is one base away. This chain links TRBV5-1 with TRBJ2-7; TRBD1 might be the D (5 bases). The CDR3 totals 14 residues. Deletions cut 4 bases from V and 2 bases from J, with 13 bases between. Germline-derived CDR1 and CDR2 are SGHRS and YFSETQ. The CDR3 bases are TGCGCCAGCAGCCCTGACAGTTTTACCTACGAGCAGTACTTC. This encodes CASSPDSFTYEQYF. Combining the CDR3 with reference TRBV5-1 and TRBJ2-7 gives the whole variable domain KAGVTQTPRYLIKTRGQQVTLSCSPISGHRSVSWYQQTPGQGLQFLFEYFSETQRNKGNFPGRFSGRQFSNSRSEMNVSTLELGDSALYLCASSPDSFTYEQYFGPGTRLTVT.

This clonotype was detected a few times. The CDR3 reads CAWSAGTFTGNTIYF. CDR3 nucleotide sequence: TGTGCCTGGAGTGCCGGGACATTCACTGGAAACACCATATATTTT. The chain couples TRBV30 to TRBJ1-3; perhaps TRBD1 as D (6 bases). This CDR3 contains 15 residues. Trimming removed 1 base from V and 2 bases from J, with 12 bases in between. CDR1 GTSNPN and CDR2 SVGIG come from the germline V gene (reference sequence). Full variable domain (rest looked up from reference TRBV30 and TRBJ1-3): SQTIHQWPATLVQPVGSPLSLECTVEGTSNPNLYWYRQAAGRGLQLLFYSVGIGQISSEVPQNLSASRPQDRQFILSSKKLLLSDSGFYLCAWSAGTFTGNTIYFGEGSWLTVV.

This chain uses TRBV6-1 with TRBJ1-2; D might be TRBD1 (5 bases). V was pared by 4 bases and J by 0 bases, with 9 bases between. The germline V gene encodes CDR1 MNHNS and CDR2 SASEGT. There are 14 residues in the CDR3. The DNA for the CDR3 is TGTGCCAGCAGTGCTCAGGGTACTAACTATGGCTACACCTTC. Residues: CASSAQGTNYGYTF.

At least ten counts were recorded for this clonotype. The chain combines TRBV6-1 with TRBJ1-2, with D uncertain. With 4 bases removed from V and 4 bases from J, the gap between germline ends came to 13 bases. CDR1 and CDR2 from the germline V gene are MNHNS and SASEGT. CDR3 length: 14 amino acids. This CDR3 reads CASSARESVYGYTF. The CDR3 DNA sequence: TGTGCCAGCAGTGCCCGGGAGTCCGTCTATGGCTACACCTTC.

This clonotype was recorded at least ten times. The chain has TRBV20-1 and TRBJ2-7; 10 bases align to TRBD2. The CDR3 loop spans 11 amino acids. Germline CDR1 is DFQATT and CDR2 is SNEGSKA (reference sequence). V lost 6 bases and J lost 7; bases outside the gene matches: 3. The chain's CDR3 is CSAVAGGEQYF. CDR3 in DNA: TGCAGTGCCGTAGCGGGAGGAGAGCAGTACTTC.

V and J are TRBV4-3 and TRBJ1-2; tentatively, D is TRBD1 (5 bases). Per the germline V gene, CDR1 is LGHNA and CDR2 is YSLEER. The CDR3 runs to 15 residues. The V end lost 3 bases, the J end lost 7 bases, and 18 bases lay between the germline ends. The CDR3 is CASSQRQRLFGGYTF. The CDR3 nucleotides read TGCGCCAGCAGCCAGCGACAGAGGCTCTTTGGTGGCTACACCTTC.

Turning to this clonotype: A read error is possible here, since a much larger clone lies one base away. The rearrangement uses TRBV7-2 and TRBJ1-3; the match to TRBD1 covers 9 bases. The CDR3 sequence is 15 residues long. Trimming removed 2 bases from V and 2 bases from J; junction bases left unmatched: 1. Germline CDR1 and CDR2: SGHTA and FQGNSA. CDR3 sequence reads: CASSLRTGAGNTIYF. CDR3 in DNA: TGTGCCAGCAGCTTAAGGACAGGGGCTGGAAACACCATATATTTT. Using reference TRBV7-2 and TRBJ1-3 for the parts outside the CDR3, the full variable domain is GAGVSQSPSNKVTEKGKDVELRCDPISGHTALYWYRQSLGQGLEFLIYFQGNSAPDKSGLPSDRFSAERTGGSVSTLTIQRTQQEDSAVYLCASSLRTGAGNTIYFGEGSWLTVV.